The rows below give T cell receptor beta chains drawn from one sample of a study of T cells in Graves' hyperthyroidism and ophthalmopathy. MiXCR, run by TCRdb on the multiplex PCR reads, gives a single entry per CDR3 protein. The sample comprises about 570,000 distinct CDR3 sequences, roughly 50% of which are singletons, and around 19% rests with the top ten. The sample comprised peripheral blood or thyroid tissue (not recorded which). The receptor source for this set is an adult woman with Graves' disease, either hyperthyroidism or ophthalmopathy (not recorded which). The CDR3 runs from the conserved cysteine through the conserved F or W. Each record gives: J gene, D gene, clone size, CDR3 length, V gene, CDR3 protein, CDR3 DNA. The D gene is left open where the match is weak. Size is omitted from some rows. Given values are once, few, many or a class for expanded clones.

TRBJ1-1,-,many,13,TRBV4-1,CASSQDLTGLAFF,TGCGCCAGCAGCCAAGACTTGACAGGCTTAGCTTTCTTT
TRBJ1-6,-,-,15,TRBV6-1,CASSERVRRNSPLHF,TGTGCCAGCAGTGAAAGGGTCAGACGAAATTCACCCCTCCACTTT
TRBJ1-2,TRBD1,few,14,TRBV28,CASRTGTGGRGYTF,TGTGCCAGCAGAACCGGGACAGGGGGCCGTGGCTACACCTTC
TRBJ2-5,-,many,12,TRBV12-3/TRBV12-4,CASGSGAETQYF,TGTGCCAGCGGATCCGGGGCGGAGACCCAGTACTTC
TRBJ2-7,TRBD2,-,16,TRBV6-5,CASSTSLAGGPYEQYF,TGTGCCAGCAGTACCTCACTAGCGGGGGGACCCTACGAGCAGTACTTC
TRBJ1-1,TRBD1,few,15,TRBV27,CASTAKGQVNTEAFF,TGTGCCAGCACCGCCAAGGGACAGGTGAACACTGAAGCTTTCTTT
TRBJ1-1,TRBD1,many,15,TRBV29-1,CSVKPGQGAMTEAFF,TGCAGCGTGAAACCGGGACAGGGGGCGATGACTGAAGCTTTCTTT
TRBJ1-6,-,-,12,TRBV2,CASSVGNTPLHF,TGTGCCAGCAGTGTAGGGAACACACCCCTCCACTTT
TRBJ2-5,TRBD1,many,15,TRBV6-6,CASSSDRGGKETQYF,TGTGCCAGCAGTTCGGACAGGGGCGGGAAAGAGACCCAGTACTTC
TRBJ2-7,-,-,11,TRBV29-1,CSVENPGEQYF,TGCAGCGTTGAAAATCCGGGAGAGCAGTACTTC
TRBJ1-5,-,-,16,TRBV18,CASSPGQLNSNQPQHF,TGTGCCAGCTCACCCGGACAGCTAAATAGCAATCAGCCCCAGCATTTT
TRBJ1-1,-,many,15,TRBV6-6,CASVGASGRTPEAFF,TGTGCCAGCGTAGGGGCCTCGGGGCGAACCCCTGAAGCTTTCTTT
TRBJ1-4,TRBD1,-,15,TRBV7-9,CASSPSGTGYEKLFF,TGTGCCAGCAGCCCCTCAGGGACAGGGTATGAAAAACTGTTTTTT
TRBJ2-7,TRBD2,many,15,TRBV7-8,CASSPLAGAVYEQYF,TGTGCCAGCAGCCCTTTAGCGGGCGCCGTCTACGAGCAGTACTTC
TRBJ2-5,TRBD2,-,18,TRBV10-3,CATSVGGVAGVKQETQYF,TGTGCCACCTCCGTAGGAGGTGTGGCGGGAGTAAAGCAAGAGACCCAGTACTTC
TRBJ2-1,-,-,14,TRBV7-2,CASSAGPQHNEQFF,TGTGCCAGCAGCGCCGGGCCTCAACACAATGAGCAGTTCTTC
TRBJ1-1,-,many,15,TRBV5-8,CASSLEGEMNTEAFF,TGTGCCAGCAGCTTGGAAGGGGAGATGAACACTGAAGCTTTCTTT
TRBJ1-2,-,few,11,TRBV24-1,CASSRTYGYTF,TGTGCCAGCAGCCGTACTTATGGCTACACCTTC
TRBJ1-1,TRBD1,-,14,TRBV12-3/TRBV12-4,CASTFGQGTLEAFF,TGTGCCAGCACCTTCGGACAGGGGACGCTTGAAGCTTTCTTT
TRBJ2-7,TRBD1,many,17,TRBV19,CASSPVLKQGVVYEQYF,TGTGCCAGTAGCCCAGTACTTAAACAGGGGGTCGTCTACGAGCAGTACTTC
TRBJ2-7,TRBD2,-,15,TRBV7-6,CASSFGTSGAFEQYF,TGTGCCAGCAGCTTCGGGACTAGCGGAGCTTTCGAGCAGTACTTC
TRBJ1-3,-,many,11,TRBV20-1,CSAWTGATIYF,TGCAGTGCTTGGACCGGGGCCACCATATATTTT
TRBJ1-6,TRBD1,-,15,TRBV2,CASRLNGTVTSPLHF,TGTGCCAGCAGATTGAACGGGACAGTTACTTCACCCCTCCACTTT
TRBJ1-6,-,many,16,TRBV7-9,CASSFGVSSYNSPLHF,TGTGCCAGCAGCTTCGGAGTGAGCTCCTATAATTCACCCCTCCACTTT
TRBJ2-7,TRBD1,-,14,TRBV7-9,CASRGTGGLYEQYF,TGTGCCAGCAGAGGGACAGGGGGCTTGTACGAGCAGTACTTC
TRBJ1-6,-,few,18,TRBV7-2,CASSANFAGAGNNSPLHF,TGTGCCAGCAGCGCCAACTTTGCCGGGGCAGGCAATAATTCACCCCTCCACTTT
TRBJ2-5,-,-,13,TRBV20-1,CSARSPGVETQYF,TGCAGTGCGCGGTCCCCCGGGGTGGAGACCCAGTACTTC
TRBJ1-2,-,-,11,TRBV13,CASSSTTRYTF,TGTGCCAGCAGCTCCACGACTAGGTACACCTTC
TRBJ1-1,-,-,15,TRBV10-2,CASSVDGGKNTEAFF,TGCGCCAGCAGTGTTGATGGCGGAAAGAACACTGAAGCTTTCTTT
TRBJ2-2,TRBD2,-,15,TRBV5-1,CASSLAGLYTGELFF,TGCGCCAGCAGCTTAGCGGGGCTATACACCGGGGAGCTGTTTTTT
TRBJ2-3,-,-,13,TRBV7-3,CASSVAGTDTQYF,TGTGCCAGCAGCGTTGCTGGCACAGATACGCAGTATTTT
TRBJ2-5,-,many,15,TRBV7-9,CASSFKYGAQETQYF,TGTGCCAGCAGCTTCAAGTACGGGGCCCAAGAGACCCAGTACTTC
TRBJ1-6,-,-,15,TRBV20-1,CSTADTVTDNSPLHF,TGCAGCACGGCGGACACCGTGACAGATAATTCACCCCTCCACTTT
TRBJ2-2,-,-,15,TRBV7-8,CASSPRHSPPGELFF,TGTGCCAGCAGCCCAAGACACTCTCCCCCCGGGGAGCTGTTTTTT
TRBJ1-1,-,many,11,TRBV6-6,CASSLLWEAFF,TGTGCCAGCAGTCTCTTATGGGAAGCTTTCTTT
TRBJ2-5,-,many,12,TRBV5-1,CASSLGYETQYF,TGCGCCAGCAGCCTGGGGTACGAGACCCAGTACTTC
TRBJ1-2,-,many,13,TRBV20-1,CSARVSGGNGYTF,TGCAGTGCTAGGGTTAGCGGGGGGAATGGCTACACCTTC
TRBJ2-5,-,many,13,TRBV2,CASSTRNKETQYF,TGTGCCAGCAGTACTAGAAACAAAGAGACCCAGTACTTC
TRBJ1-6,-,-,12,TRBV30,CACEIYNSPLHF,TGTGCCTGCGAGATTTATAATTCACCCCTCCACTTT
TRBJ2-6,-,-,13,TRBV10-3,CAISDAGWGTEAF,TGTGCCATCAGTGATGCAGGGTGGGGCACTGAAGCTTTC
TRBJ1-5,-,-,13,TRBV20-1,CSAATSDEQPQHF,TGCAGTGCGGCGACTAGTGACGAGCAGCCCCAGCATTTT
TRBJ1-6,-,many,15,TRBV15,CATSRDVGGGSPLHF,TGTGCCACCAGCAGAGATGTTGGGGGTGGTTCACCCCTCCACTTT
TRBJ2-2,TRBD1,many,14,TRBV29-1,CSVFHRGNTGELFF,TGCAGCGTGTTTCACAGGGGAAACACCGGGGAGCTGTTTTTT
TRBJ2-7,TRBD2,-,13,TRBV28,CASVLAGAGEQYF,TGTGCCAGCGTTCTGGCGGGAGCGGGCGAGCAGTACTTC
TRBJ2-2,-,once,13,TRBV29-1,CSTQGPNTGELFF,TGCAGCACCCAGGGACCGAACACCGGGGAGCTGTTTTTT
TRBJ2-2,TRBD2,-,15,TRBV4-2,CASSQVGSGSGELFF,TGTGCCAGCAGCCAAGTGGGTAGCGGGAGCGGGGAGCTGTTTTTT
TRBJ1-5,-,few,15,TRBV10-3,CAISPDRWGNQPQHF,TGTGCCATCAGCCCCGACAGGTGGGGCAATCAGCCCCAGCATTTT
TRBJ2-5,-,-,21,TRBV7-8,CDSSFYICSAWDRGGQETQYF,-
TRBJ1-6,-,many,14,TRBV20-1,CSARAQTYNSPLHF,TGCAGTGCTAGAGCGCAGACCTATAATTCACCCCTCCACTTT